A single sample gave rise to the 9 T cell receptor beta chains below, sequenced in a study of T cells in tuberculosis. TCRdb's table, derived via immunoSEQ multiplex PCR, lists solely in-frame clones and lacks some. The top ten clones hold 6.5% to 8% of a sample with under 40,000 clones, approximately 94% of them seen once. Sequencing was done on a sample of PBMCs. These receptors originate from a donor aged 10-30 years with latent tuberculosis or without tuberculosis infection.

The rearrangement links TRBV7-2 to TRBJ2-7; 9 bases align to TRBD2. Trimming at V came to 7 bases and at J to 7 bases, leaving 14 bases not matched to a gene. CDR1 is SGHTA, CDR2 FQGNSA, per germline. This CDR3 has 15 residues. As DNA, the CDR3 is TGTGCCAGCAACCCAAGTGGCGGGAGGGCTGAAGAGCAGTACTTC. Translation gives CASNPSGGRAEEQYF.

The V call is TRBV29-1, the J call TRBJ1-1; 8 nucleotides align to TRBD1. Germline V gene sequence: CDR1 SQVTM, CDR2 ANQGSEA. With V trimmed by 6 bases and J by 3 bases, 3 bases remained unmatched. The CDR3 loop spans 12 amino acids. CDR3 amino acids: CSVGQGDTEAFF. The CDR3 DNA follows: TGCAGCGTAGGACAGGGAGACACTGAAGCTTTCTTT.

The V call is TRBV7-9, the J call TRBJ1-2, with a weak D call TRBD1 (5 bases). V lost 6 bases to trimming and J lost 0 bases, with 14 bases between them. The germline V gene encodes CDR1 SEHNR and CDR2 FQNEAQ (reference sequence). There are 15 residues in the CDR3. The CDR3 DNA reads TGTGCCAGCAGTTCTCTGGAGGGGTCTAACTATGGCTACACCTTC. Translating it yields CASSSLEGSNYGYTF.

Concerning this clone itself: Other nucleotide sequences in the sample specify the same CDR3. V is TRBV7-9 and J is TRBJ2-1, with 9 bases aligning to TRBD2. J gave up 1 base and V 0 bases, and 1 base lay outside the gene matches. This CDR3 contains 16 residues. From germline, CDR1 is SEHNR and CDR2 FQNEAQ (reference sequence). CDR3 amino acids: CASSLALAGSYNEQFF. CDR3 coding DNA: TGTGCCAGCAGCTTAGCGCTAGCGGGGTCCTACAATGAGCAGTTCTTC.

As to this clone: One end of the junction fails to match germline, which may point to a read error. The V gene is TRBV2, the J gene TRBJ2-1; 9 positions agree with TRBD2. The CDR3 spans 12 residues. Germline assignment: CDR1 SNHLY and CDR2 FYNNEI. The CDR3 nucleotides are TGTGCCAGCAGTGAAACGGCGGGAGGGCCCCTCTTC. This codes for CASSETAGGPLF.

In nucleotides, the CDR3 is TGTGCCAGCTTTACAGGGGGGGCCAAGAACACTGAAGCTTTCTTT. This codes for CASFTGGAKNTEAFF. V and J are TRBV11-2 and TRBJ1-1, with 8 bases that match TRBD1. The length of the CDR3 is 15 residues. V dropped 8 bases and J dropped 1; count of bases not matched to a gene: 9. Germline V lookup: CDR1 SGHAT, CDR2 FQNNGV.

The CDR3 region has the DNA TGTGCCAGCAGTTTCGGGGTCGAGCAGTACTTC. Its protein product is CASSFGVEQYF. This chain connects TRBV25-1 to TRBJ2-7, with D possibly TRBD2 on 5 matching bases. Germline V gene sequence: CDR1 MGHDK, CDR2 SYGVNS. Trimming removed 5 bases at V and 6 bases at J, with 8 bases between. The CDR3 runs to 11 residues.

This rearrangement joins TRBV4-1 to TRBJ2-7, with D unresolved. The V and J ends lost 1 base and 9 bases respectively, with 13 bases between them. Germline loops: CDR1 MGHRA, CDR2 YSYEKL. This CDR3 is 13 amino acids long. CDR3 region: CASSQVLSRWQYF. DNA of the CDR3: TGCGCCAGCAGCCAAGTTCTTAGCCGGTGGCAGTACTTC.

The chain combines TRBV5-1 with TRBJ2-5, with a tentative D call TRBD1 (6 bases). V was cut by 2 bases and J by 5 bases, with 16 bases left in between. Germline V gene sequence: CDR1 SGHRS, CDR2 YFSETQ. This CDR3 is built from 15 residues. DNA for the CDR3: TGCGCCAGCAGCTTAGGGGACACCCAGAGGGAGACCCAGTACTTC. Translated: CASSLGDTQRETQYF.